This TCR beta chain originates from a study of monozygotic twins with inflammatory bowel disease. Study results and caveats: Healthy co-twins showed greater TCRbeta diversity (inverse Simpson) than IBD patients. A lone strong IBD-associated signal or clonotype found no support. Clonotypes shared with others were fewer in IBD patients than in healthy twins, especially with disease activity.

TCRdb re-called the 5' RACE reads; one entry per CDR3 protein, DNA not given. The sample table includes 300,000 to 400,000 distinct CDR3 sequences. This CDR3 has 15 residues. CDR1 and CDR2 from the germline V gene are SGHVS and FQNEAQ. Phlebotomy per donor yielded a single 2.5 ml blood sample. About this clonotype: Antigen specificity is unknown.

The V gene is TRBV7-8, the J gene TRBJ2-7; absent DNA, TCRdb's TRBD2 call cannot be checked. Sequenced sample: blood. The sequence derives from a human donor with ulcerative colitis or Crohn's disease, or a healthy co-twin of an affected twin (not recorded which). CDR3 amino acids: CASRARSSGTYEQYF.